One sample yielded the 29 T cell receptor beta chains listed below, sequenced in a study of CD8 T cells in Susac syndrome. Random hexamers were used to reverse transcribe about 0.5 to 1 ug of RNA. TCRdb called the immunoSEQ multiplex PCR reads again in MiXCR, with one record for every CDR3 protein. Of fewer than 90,000 distinct CDR3 sequences listed, around 94% were seen once; the top ten hold approximately 0.9%. The sequencing input was CD8+ T cells from PBMCs. Every receptor here comes from a human donor with Susac syndrome.

This clonotype was seen a single time. The CDR3 spells CASSRGTGGPYF. DNA for the CDR3: TGTGCCAGCAGTCGGGGGACAGGGGGCCCGTACTTC. The chain combines TRBV28 with TRBJ2-4; 12 bases are shared with TRBD1. CDR1 and CDR2 from the germline V gene are MDHEN and SYDVKM. Germline trimming cut 5 bases from V and 15 bases from J; bases unmatched to any gene: 5. CDR3 length: 12 amino acids.

The rearrangement uses TRBV7-6 and TRBJ1-4, with unresolved D. CDR3 length: 16 residues. Germline CDR1 SGHVS, CDR2 FNYEAQ. With 0 bases removed from V and 4 bases from J, the gap between germline ends came to 12 bases. This CDR3 is CASSLAEGPVNEKLFF. The CDR3 region has the DNA TGTGCCAGCAGCTTAGCGGAAGGGCCTGTTAATGAAAAACTGTTTTTT.

This chain joins TRBV18 and TRBJ2-1; 8 nucleotides align to TRBD2. With V trimmed by 3 bases and J by 8 bases, 3 bases remained unmatched. This CDR3 is 13 amino acids long. Germline CDR1 is KGHSH and CDR2 is LQKENI. The CDR3 loop reads CASSPGLDYEQFF. The CDR3 bases are TGTGCCAGCTCACCGGGACTAGATTATGAGCAGTTCTTC.

Details on this clonotype: The CDR3 ends on some other residue instead of the conserved phenylalanine or tryptophan, so this is likely a read error. The V and J genes are TRBV18 and TRBJ2-7; D is unclear. Per the germline V gene, CDR1 is KGHSH and CDR2 is LQKENI. Trimming left V 2 bases short and J 0 bases short, with 2 bases between. The CDR3 is 12 residues long. The CDR3 region has the DNA TGTGCCAGCTCACCAGACTCCTACGAGCAGTACCTC. Protein: CASSPDSYEQYL.

The DNA of the CDR3 is TGTGCCAGCAAAGTTACTAGCGGGGCCTACGAGCAGTACTTC. Protein sequence: CASKVTSGAYEQYF. This chain joins TRBV12-3 or TRBV12-4 and TRBJ2-7; 10 nucleotides match TRBD2. Trimming at V came to 7 bases and at J to 2 bases, leaving 5 bases not matched to a gene. This CDR3 is 14 amino acids long.

The chain has TRBV7-9 and TRBJ2-7; D may be TRBD1 or TRBD2 (5 bases each). The V and J ends lost 3 bases and 3 bases respectively, with 6 bases between them. The CDR3 loop spans 12 amino acids. The germline V gene has CDR1 SEHNR and CDR2 FQNEAQ (reference sequence). The DNA of the CDR3 is TGTGCCAGCAGCTTGGGGGACTACGAGCAGTACTTC. Its protein is CASSLGDYEQYF.

The rearrangement joins TRBV2 to TRBJ1-5, with D perhaps TRBD1 (5 bases). CDR1 and CDR2 from the germline V gene are SNHLY and FYNNEI. There are 12 residues in the CDR3. V lost 6 bases and J lost 4, with 7 bases in between. CDR3 amino acids: CASRGENQPQHF. The DNA for the CDR3 is TGTGCCAGCAGAGGGGAGAATCAGCCCCAGCATTTT.

The sample holds a few counts of this clonotype. The V gene is TRBV20-1, the J gene TRBJ2-1; the D is unclear. V was shortened by 4 bases and J by 10 bases, with 11 bases between the two germline ends. The germline V gene encodes CDR1 DFQATT and CDR2 SNEGSKA (reference sequence). The CDR3 contains 11 residues. The CDR3 reads CSATRPGEQFF. The DNA for the CDR3 is TGCAGTGCTACCCGCCCAGGCGAGCAGTTCTTC.

The chain recombines TRBV12-3 or TRBV12-4 with TRBJ2-1; D unresolved. The CDR3 runs 11 residues. Trimming took 3 bases from V and 7 from J, leaving 4 bases between them. The CDR3, as DNA: TGTGCCAGCAGTTTTGGGAATGAGCAGTTCTTC. The encoded protein is CASSFGNEQFF.

This chain uses TRBV7-9 with TRBJ2-1, with TRBD2 matching over 10 bases. The V gene's germline CDR1 is SEHNR and CDR2 FQNEAQ (reference sequence). V shed 2 bases, J shed 2 bases, and the junction held 0 bases outside the gene matches. The CDR3 runs 15 residues. CDR3: CASSLSGRAYNEQFF. The CDR3 DNA is TGTGCCAGCAGCTTAAGCGGGAGGGCCTACAATGAGCAGTTCTTC.

The chain uses TRBV27 and TRBJ2-5, with D unresolved. The CDR3 covers 13 residues. The ends were cut back, 0 bases at V and 7 bases at J, with 9 bases in the middle. Looked up from germline, CDR1 is MNHEY and CDR2 is SMNVEV (reference sequence). DNA of the CDR3: TGTGCCAGCAGTTTATCCCGGTTTGGGACCCAGTACTTC. As protein: CASSLSRFGTQYF.

The CDR3 DNA sequence: TGTGCCAGCAGCTTAAACGGGTTGGCCCTCCTACGGGACGAGCAGTACTTC. This encodes CASSLNGLALLRDEQYF. The chain uses TRBV7-9 and TRBJ2-7; no clear D. Germline lookup yields CDR1 SEHNR and CDR2 FQNEAQ (reference sequence). CDR3 size: 17 residues. V lost 2 bases, J lost 5 bases, and 22 bases lay in between.

This clonotype was counted a single time. The gene calls are TRBV7-9 and TRBJ2-7; TRBD2 agrees at 7 bases. Trimming at V came to 5 bases and at J to 4 bases, leaving 5 bases not matched to a gene. There are 13 residues in the CDR3. CDR1 SEHNR and CDR2 FQNEAQ come from the germline V gene (reference sequence). The CDR3 spells CASSPPSGYEQYF. CDR3 coding DNA: TGTGCCAGCAGCCCGCCTAGCGGATACGAGCAGTACTTC.

The chain links TRBV7-2 to TRBJ2-1; 7 nucleotides agree with TRBD1. This CDR3 is 15 amino acids long. Trimming took 1 base from V and 8 from J; bases not matched to a gene: 8. Per germline, CDR1 SGHTA and CDR2 FQGNSA. The CDR3 spells CASSLEAGGIDEQFF. The CDR3 DNA is TGTGCCAGCAGCTTAGAGGCAGGGGGTATCGATGAGCAGTTCTTC. The full variable domain, with the rest looked up from reference TRBV7-2 and TRBJ2-1, is GAGVSQSPSNKVTEKGKDVELRCDPISGHTALYWYRQSLGQGLEFLIYFQGNSAPDKSGLPSDRFSAERTGGSVSTLTIQRTQQEDSAVYLCASSLEAGGIDEQFFGPGTRLTVL.

This rearrangement joins TRBV4-3 to TRBJ1-2; 11 positions match TRBD1. The CDR3 is 16 residues long. With 0 bases clipped from V and 7 bases from J, the junction kept 7 bases outside the gene matches. Looked up from germline, CDR1 is LGHNA and CDR2 is YSLEER. The CDR3 loop is CASSQEVSGQGGGYTF. The CDR3 DNA follows: TGCGCCAGCAGCCAAGAAGTCTCGGGACAGGGGGGTGGCTACACCTTC.

Written as DNA, the CDR3 is TGTGCCAGCAGTCCCCTTATCGGACAGCTCGAGAGCACTGAAGCTTTCTTT. Amino acids: CASSPLIGQLESTEAFF. The chain is built from TRBV12-3 or TRBV12-4 and TRBJ1-1; tentative D call: TRBD1 (6 bases). Trimming left V 5 bases short and J 4 bases short, with 23 bases between. This CDR3 has 17 amino acids.

The chain employs TRBV30 and TRBJ2-3; 9 positions agree with TRBD2. Germline V gene lookup returns CDR1 GTSNPN and CDR2 SVGIG (reference sequence). The CDR3 has 19 amino acids. The V and J ends lost 2 bases and 2 bases, in that order; junction bases with no gene match: 17. CDR3 DNA: TGTGCCTGGAGTCCCTCCTGGGGGCTAGCGGGAACCTACACAGATACGCAGTATTTT. Translation: CAWSPSWGLAGTYTDTQYF.

This chain connects TRBV27 to TRBJ1-2, with TRBD1 identical over 11 bases. The CDR3 covers 16 residues. Germline V gives CDR1 MNHEY, CDR2 SMNVEV (reference sequence). V lost 5 bases to trimming and J lost 4 bases; unmatched junction nucleotides: 9. The CDR3 DNA reads as TGTGCCAGCAGTGATCGGACAGGGGGCGCTCCCTATGGCTACACCTTC. Its translation: CASSDRTGGAPYGYTF.

The chain joins TRBV7-9 to TRBJ2-5, with D possibly being TRBD2 (5 bases). CDR3 length: 14 amino acids. Between the trimmed V and J ends, which lost 1 base and 4 bases, there was a span of 10 bases. Germline loops: CDR1 SEHNR, CDR2 FQNEAQ (reference sequence). The CDR3, as DNA: TGTGCCAGCAGCTTAGATCTAGCCGGAGAGACCCAGTACTTC. Residues: CASSLDLAGETQYF.

There are a few counts of this clonotype. The J gene is TRBJ2-1, the V gene TRBV13, with D perhaps matching TRBD1 (7 bases). This CDR3 has 16 residues. Deletions cut 5 bases from V and 7 bases from J, with 21 bases between. The germline CDR1 and CDR2 sequences are PRHDT and FYEKMQ (reference sequence). As DNA, the CDR3 is TGTGCCAGCAGCCAAGATGCGAAGCAGGGGGGTAATGAGCAGTTCTTC. This codes for CASSQDAKQGGNEQFF. The complete variable domain, with remaining parts taken from reference TRBV13 and TRBJ2-1, reads AAGVIQSPRHLIKEKRETATLKCYPIPRHDTVYWYQQGPGQDPQFLISFYEKMQSDKGSIPDRFSAQQFSDYHSELNMSSLELGDSALYFCASSQDAKQGGNEQFFGPGTRLTVL.

The chain links TRBV7-9 to TRBJ2-1, with D unresolved. Germline V gene lookup returns CDR1 SEHNR and CDR2 FQNEAQ (reference sequence). Trimming cost V 0 bases and J 12 bases, with 15 bases left between them. The CDR3 runs 14 residues. The DNA for the CDR3 is TGTGCCAGCAGCTTAGCGGCCGAGTTCTGGGGGCAGTTCTTC. Translated, it gives CASSLAAEFWGQFF.

In this sample, this clonotype turned up once. The chain joins TRBV5-6 to TRBJ2-1; TRBD2 matches at 7 bases. There are 16 residues in the CDR3. Germline V gene data show CDR1 as SGHDT and CDR2 as YYEEEE. The V segment lost 0 bases and the J segment 8 bases; nucleotides outside the gene matches: 11. CDR3 protein: CASSLGVSGWGDEQFF. DNA for the CDR3: TGTGCCAGCAGCTTGGGGGTTAGCGGGTGGGGCGATGAGCAGTTCTTC.

The V and J genes are TRBV29-1 and TRBJ2-5, with TRBD2 matching 7 bases. The germline V gene encodes CDR1 SQVTM and CDR2 ANQGSEA. The CDR3 is made up of 14 amino acids. The ends lost 2 bases at V and 1 base at J; junction bases unmatched: 4. In nucleotides, the CDR3 is TGCAGCGTTGAAACTAGCGATTCCCAAGAGACCCAGTACTTC. This encodes CSVETSDSQETQYF.

The genes are TRBV2 and TRBJ2-1; a weak D match, TRBD1 (6 bases). Germline V gives CDR1 SNHLY, CDR2 FYNNEI. V lost 6 bases and J lost 8, with 17 bases in between. The CDR3 is 14 amino acids. CDR3 amino acids: CASRGAWDIDEQFF. CDR3 bases: TGTGCCAGCAGGGGCGCGTGGGACATCGATGAGCAGTTCTTC. The full variable domain, its missing parts supplied by reference TRBV2 and TRBJ2-1, is EPEVTQTPSHQVTQMGQEVILRCVPISNHLYFYWYRQILGQKVEFLVSFYNNEISEKSEIFDDQFSVERPDGSNFTLKIRSTKLEDSAMYFCASRGAWDIDEQFFGPGTRLTVL.

CDR3 in DNA: TGTGCCAGCAGTGAAATGTCGAATACGCAGTATTTT. It codes for CASSEMSNTQYF. This chain links TRBV25-1 with TRBJ2-3; no reliable D call. Trimming pared 2 bases from V and 7 bases from J, leaving 7 bases between. The CDR3 length is 12 residues. From germline, CDR1 is MGHDK and CDR2 SYGVNS. The whole variable domain, remainder taken from reference TRBV25-1 and TRBJ2-3, is EADIYQTPRYLVIGTGKKITLECSQTMGHDKMYWYQQDPGMELHLIHYSYGVNSTEKGDLSSESTVSRIRTEHFPLTLESARPSHTSQYLCASSEMSNTQYFGPGTRLTVL.

The rearrangement links TRBV19 to TRBJ2-7; maybe TRBD1 (5 bases). The germline gives CDR1 LNHDA, CDR2 SQIVND (reference sequence). The CDR3 has 13 residues. V was pared by 4 bases and J by 4 bases, with 11 bases between. The CDR3 coding sequence is TGTGCCAGTAGTACGACAGTTGGGTACGAGCAGTACTTC. Translating it yields CASSTTVGYEQYF.

The CDR3 DNA follows: TGTGCCAGCAGCTCTATCGTACAGATGATGAGATCTGGGGCCAACGTCCTGACTTTC. Its translation is CASSSIVQMMRSGANVLTF. This sequence joins TRBV7-9 and TRBJ2-6; D not certain. Trimming stripped 4 bases from V and 1 base from J, with 20 bases between. In germline, CDR1 is SEHNR, CDR2 FQNEAQ (reference sequence). CDR3 length equals 19 residues. Full variable domain (missing parts from reference TRBV7-9 and TRBJ2-6): DTGVSQNPRHKITKRGQNVTFRCDPISEHNRLYWYRQTLGQGPEFLTYFQNEAQLEKSRLLSDRFSAERPKGSFSTLEIQRTEQGDSAMYLCASSSIVQMMRSGANVLTFGAGSRLTVL.

V is TRBV7-9 and J is TRBJ2-5, with D perhaps matching TRBD1 (6 bases). The CDR3 contains 14 residues. The germline V gene has CDR1 SEHNR and CDR2 FQNEAQ (reference sequence). V lost 5 bases and J lost 1, with 11 bases in between. The CDR3 protein is CASSQQGIQETQYF. CDR3 DNA sequence: TGTGCCAGCAGCCAACAGGGAATCCAAGAGACCCAGTACTTC. The full variable domain, its missing parts supplied by reference TRBV7-9 and TRBJ2-5, is DTGVSQNPRHKITKRGQNVTFRCDPISEHNRLYWYRQTLGQGPEFLTYFQNEAQLEKSRLLSDRFSAERPKGSFSTLEIQRTEQGDSAMYLCASSQQGIQETQYFGPGTRLLVL.

J is TRBJ2-1 and V is TRBV6-5; D uncertain. The CDR3 has 13 residues. Germline CDR1 reads MNHEY; CDR2 reads SVGAGI. V was clipped by 8 bases and J by 5 bases, with 13 bases between them. The CDR3 protein is CASGQGGNNEQFF. CDR3 nucleotides: TGTGCCAGCGGGCAAGGTGGGAACAATGAGCAGTTCTTC.